A selection of T cell receptor beta chains follows, all from one sample in a study of blood T cell repertoires in COVID-19. Here immunoSEQ multiplex PCR was the method, and the copy in TCRdb shows in-frame clones only, minus some. The profile shows 410,000 or so clones, more than 80% of them singletons. The sequenced sample consisted of peripheral blood. These receptors all stem from a woman aged 25 to 39 with active or convalescent COVID-19. The CDR3 runs from the conserved cysteine through the conserved F or W. The D gene is left open where the match is weak. Size values are once, few and many counts, or a class for expanded clones, and some rows have none.

-	TRBV7-2	TRBD1	TRBJ1-2	CASSSGQGAHHGYTF	TGTGCCAGCAGCTCCGGACAGGGGGCGCATCATGGCTACACCTTC
-	TRBV28	-	TRBJ2-7	CASSLPRDEQYF	TGTGCCAGCAGTCTCCCCAGGGACGAGCAGTACTTC
-	TRBV4-1	-	TRBJ1-1	CASSQDSGGIDTEAFF	TGCGCCAGCAGCCAAGATTCAGGAGGGATCGACACTGAAGCTTTCTTT
-	TRBV6-6	-	TRBJ1-2	CASSYSIREVAYGYTF	TGTGCCAGCAGTTACTCGATCAGAGAGGTTGCGTATGGCTACACCTTC
-	TRBV6-5	TRBD1	TRBJ2-3	CASSTGTGHLDTQYF	TGTGCCAGCAGTACCGGGACAGGGCATTTAGATACGCAGTATTTT
once	TRBV11-2	TRBD1	TRBJ2-1	CASSWSGTGSHEQFF	TGTGCCAGCAGTTGGTCCGGGACAGGGTCCCATGAGCAGTTCTTC
-	TRBV6-5	-	TRBJ1-4	CASSSTERVTNEKLFF	TGTGCCAGCAGTTCCACCGAGCGGGTTACTAATGAAAAACTGTTTTTT
-	TRBV10-1	-	TRBJ2-7	CASSDGYYEQYF	TGCGCCAGCAGTGACGGTTACTACGAGCAGTACTTC
-	TRBV3-1/TRBV3-2	-	TRBJ1-1	CASSQDSDNLWAFF	TGTGCCAGCAGCCAAGATAGCGACAACCTGTGGGCTTTCTTT
-	TRBV3-1/TRBV3-2	-	TRBJ2-3	CASSQLPPLEADTQYF	TGTGCCAGCAGCCAACTACCCCCTCTAGAGGCAGATACGCAGTATTTT
-	TRBV30	TRBD2	TRBJ2-7	CAWSGGMRGGDSYEQYF	TGTGCCTGGAGTGGCGGTATGCGCGGGGGAGACTCCTACGAGCAGTACTTC
-	TRBV9	TRBD1	TRBJ1-2	CASSPTTGSGYTF	TGTGCCAGCAGCCCTACGACAGGGAGTGGCTACACCTTC
once	TRBV5-4	-	TRBJ1-2	CASSLGVTVSYGYTF	TGTGCCAGCAGCTTGGGTGTGACAGTGAGCTATGGCTACACCTTC
once	TRBV28	-	TRBJ1-2	CASSFAQVGGNYGYTF	TGTGCCAGCAGTTTCGCCCAGGTTGGCGGGAACTATGGCTACACCTTC
-	TRBV5-1	TRBD2	TRBJ2-7	CASSLPPGLAGGLARNEQYF	TGCGCCAGCAGCTTGCCCCCGGGACTAGCGGGAGGCCTCGCCCGCAACGAGCAGTACTTC
-	TRBV5-4	-	TRBJ2-7	CASSLGLLNEQYF	TGTGCCAGCAGCTTGGGACTTTTGAACGAGCAGTACTTC
-	TRBV19	-	TRBJ1-1	CASSIDLGGGSKEAFF	TGTGCCAGTAGTATAGATCTGGGCGGAGGTTCGAAGGAAGCTTTCTTT
-	TRBV6-5	TRBD2	TRBJ2-1	CASSLLAGGPHEQFF	TGTGCCAGCAGCCTACTAGCGGGAGGGCCTCATGAGCAGTTCTTC
-	TRBV6-5	TRBD1	TRBJ2-7	CASSYKTGGSYEQYF	TGTGCCAGCAGTTACAAGACAGGGGGCTCCTACGAGCAGTACTTC
-	TRBV27	-	TRBJ1-6	CASGHRAARVNSPLHF	TGTGCCAGCGGACACAGGGCAGCAAGAGTTAATTCACCCCTCCACTTT
-	TRBV11-2	TRBD2	TRBJ2-1	CASSLGLAGGNEQFF	TGTGCCAGCAGCTTAGGACTAGCGGGAGGAAATGAGCAGTTCTTC
-	TRBV7-8	TRBD2	TRBJ2-2	CASSLARPWVAGGPGTGELFF	TGTGCCAGCAGCTTAGCGCGGCCGTGGGTAGCGGGGGGGCCGGGCACCGGGGAGCTGTTTTTT
-	TRBV7-2	-	TRBJ1-5	CASSTWGGNQPQHF	TGTGCCAGCAGCACCTGGGGGGGCAATCAGCCCCAGCATTTT
-	TRBV11-2	-	TRBJ2-2	CASSLGGGPQTGELFF	TGTGCCAGCAGCTTAGGCGGAGGGCCTCAGACCGGGGAGCTGTTTTTT
-	TRBV29-1	TRBD1	TRBJ2-1	CSVIQGVDEQFF	TGCAGCGTCATACAGGGGGTCGATGAGCAGTTCTTC
-	TRBV5-5	-	TRBJ2-7	CASSLGAGEQYF	TGTGCCAGCAGCTTAGGGGCAGGCGAGCAGTACTTC
-	TRBV2	-	TRBJ2-1	CASGAGAGTYNEQFF	TGTGCCAGCGGCGCCGGAGCAGGGACCTACAATGAGCAGTTCTTC
-	TRBV4-1	-	TRBJ1-1	CASSQDGAGNTEAFF	TGCGCCAGCAGCCAAGATGGGGCAGGGAACACTGAAGCTTTCTTT
-	TRBV27	TRBD1	TRBJ1-2	CASSLSPTGNYGYTF	TGTGCCAGCAGTTTATCCCCGACAGGGAACTATGGCTACACCTTC
-	TRBV25-1	-	TRBJ2-3	CASSPPFWGDATDTQYF	TGTGCCAGCAGCCCCCCGTTTTGGGGGGATGCCACAGATACGCAGTATTTT
-	TRBV6-5	TRBD2	TRBJ2-1	CASSYSTGTSNYEQFF	TGTGCCAGCAGTTACTCGACTGGGACTAGCAACTATGAGCAGTTCTTC
-	TRBV7-9	-	TRBJ2-1	CASSLVLTRSNEQFF	TGTGCCAGCAGCTTAGTATTGACTAGATCTAATGAGCAGTTCTTC
-	TRBV5-1	-	TRBJ1-3	CASSPGLSGNTIYF	TGCGCCAGCAGTCCAGGGCTCTCTGGAAACACCATATATTTT
once	TRBV18	TRBD2	TRBJ2-7	CASSPPEGLEAYEQYF	TGTGCCAGCTCACCACCTGAGGGACTAGAGGCCTACGAGCAGTACTTC
-	TRBV5-8	-	TRBJ2-5	CASSFGSGETQYF	TGTGCCAGCAGCTTCGGCAGCGGAGAGACCCAGTACTTC
once	TRBV5-1	-	TRBJ1-1	CASSLGSHSGISAFF	TGCGCCAGCAGCTTGGGTTCTCACAGCGGAATATCAGCTTTCTTT
-	TRBV5-1	TRBD1	TRBJ2-2	CASSIGQGSSAGELFF	TGCGCCAGCAGCATAGGACAGGGATCATCCGCCGGGGAGCTGTTTTTT
-	TRBV27	-	TRBJ1-5	CASSAAERQPQHF	TGTGCCAGCAGTGCCGCGGAAAGACAGCCCCAGCATTTT
-	TRBV6-1	-	TRBJ1-1	CASSEALRGTEAFF	TGTGCCAGCAGTGAAGCGCTTAGGGGCACTGAAGCTTTCTTT
-	TRBV5-1	TRBD1	TRBJ1-1	CASSSNPGGTWNTEAFF	TGCGCCAGCAGCTCTAACCCAGGGGGTACTTGGAACACTGAAGCTTTCTTT
-	TRBV25-1	-	TRBJ2-2	CASRWGANTGELFF	TGTGCCAGCAGATGGGGGGCGAACACCGGGGAGCTGTTTTTT
-	TRBV30	-	TRBJ2-1	CAWSQGFYNEQFF	TGTGCCTGGAGTCAGGGGTTCTACAATGAGCAGTTCTTC